This T cell receptor beta chain is drawn from a study of T cells in Graves' hyperthyroidism and ophthalmopathy. Study-wide results and caveats: Ophthalmopathy and stable hyperthyroidism were separated by a 13 V-J model.

Researchers amplified the TCR beta CDR3 regions from RNA transcripts. Initially, a first-round RT-PCR of the TCR CDR3 employed the HTBI primer set. TCRdb re-analysed the multiplex PCR reads in MiXCR, keeping a single row per CDR3 protein. The sample holds under 350,000 distinct CDR3 sequences, around a fifth seen once. The germline CDR1 and CDR2 sequences are SGHDT and YYEEEE. The CDR3 spans 12 residues. Deletions cut 4 bases from V and 6 bases from J, with 10 bases between. This clonotype was detected only a few times. Its antigen is still unknown. The sequence derives from a woman between 45 and 60 years old with Graves' hyperthyroidism. J is TRBJ1-2 and V is TRBV5-6; the D gene is possibly TRBD1 (5 bases). The sequenced sample consisted of blood. CDR3 sequence (DNA): TGTGCCAGCAGCGTGGGAGGGGATGGCTACACCTTC. Protein product: CASSVGGDGYTF.